This T cell receptor beta chain is drawn from a study of T cell repertoires in cytomegalovirus infection. The overall study: Recently identified HLA-C-restricted and well-studied HLA-B-restricted CMV epitopes were used. Matching HLA type, along with CMV infection, was indicated by public TCR beta signatures.

General study points: Cumulative public TCR beta family frequency identified CMV carriers with the relevant HLA. HLA-C-restricted CMV-specific TCR beta clonotypes prevailed in the ex vivo response.

TCRdb reprocessed the reads via MiXCR and lists one record per CDR3 protein. The repertoire holds approximately 350,000 distinct CDR3 sequences, with nearly 35% as singletons. This clonotype was recorded a few times. The antigen remains unidentified. J lost 2 bases, V lost 3 bases, and 10 bases had no gene match. CDR3 length equals 16 residues. Germline CDR1 is DFQATT and CDR2 is SNEGSKA (reference sequence). The sample here was cultured PBMCs, taken from culture after CMV antigen stimulation. This chain links TRBV20-1 with TRBJ2-1, with 7 bases that match TRBD1. This TCR derives from a human donor in good health (CMV status not recorded). Some clones in this sample may be carry-over from other donors' samples. Here the CDR3 DNA reads TGCAGTGCTAGTGGTACGGGACAGACTACCTACAATGAGCAGTTCTTC. It codes for CSASGTGQTTYNEQFF.